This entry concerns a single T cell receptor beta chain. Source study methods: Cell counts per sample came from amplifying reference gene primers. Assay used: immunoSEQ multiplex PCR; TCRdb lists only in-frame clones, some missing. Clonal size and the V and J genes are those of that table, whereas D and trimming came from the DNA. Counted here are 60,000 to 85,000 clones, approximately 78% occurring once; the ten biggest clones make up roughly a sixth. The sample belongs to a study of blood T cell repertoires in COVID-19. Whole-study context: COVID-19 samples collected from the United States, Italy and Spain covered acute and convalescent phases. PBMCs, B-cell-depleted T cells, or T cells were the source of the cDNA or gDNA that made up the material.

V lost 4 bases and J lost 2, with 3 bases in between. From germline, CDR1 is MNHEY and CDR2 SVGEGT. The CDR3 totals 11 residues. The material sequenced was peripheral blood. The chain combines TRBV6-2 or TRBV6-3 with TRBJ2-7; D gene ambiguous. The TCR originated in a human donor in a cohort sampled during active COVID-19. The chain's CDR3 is CASSSAYEQYF. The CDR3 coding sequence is TGTGCCAGCAGTTCCGCCTACGAGCAGTACTTC.